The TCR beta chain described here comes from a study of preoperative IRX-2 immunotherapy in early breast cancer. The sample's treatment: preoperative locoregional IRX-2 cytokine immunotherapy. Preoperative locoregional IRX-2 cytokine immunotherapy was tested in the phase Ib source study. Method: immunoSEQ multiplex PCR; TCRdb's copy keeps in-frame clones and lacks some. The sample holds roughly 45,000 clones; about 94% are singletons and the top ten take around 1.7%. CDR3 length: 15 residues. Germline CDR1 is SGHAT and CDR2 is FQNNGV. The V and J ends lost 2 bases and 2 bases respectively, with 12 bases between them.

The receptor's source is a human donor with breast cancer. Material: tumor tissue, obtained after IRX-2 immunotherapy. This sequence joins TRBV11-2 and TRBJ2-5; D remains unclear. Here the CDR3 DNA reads TGTGCCAGCAGCTTAAGCGCTTTTACTCAAGAGACCCAGTACTTC. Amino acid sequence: CASSLSAFTQETQYF.